This T cell receptor beta chain stems from a study of OX40 agonist ivuxolimab in advanced cancers. Turning to the study itself: Melanoma, hepatocellular carcinoma, head and neck or renal cell cancer occurred in dose-escalation patients.

TCRdb's table, derived via immunoSEQ multiplex PCR, lists solely in-frame clones and lacks some. The table lists roughly 65,000 clones, 90% of them singletons. CDR3 length: 16 residues. Germline CDR1 and CDR2: SGHRS and YFSETQ. V lost 1 base to trimming and J lost 3 bases, with 13 bases between them. The material was CD4+ or CD8+ T cells sorted from blood, obtained in a trial of the OX40 agonist ivuxolimab. The genes are TRBV5-1 and TRBJ2-2, with D possibly being TRBD2 (7 bases). This TCR came from an adult with an advanced solid tumor such as melanoma, head and neck, liver or kidney cancer. The CDR3 sequence: CASSLRGRDDTGELFF. The DNA for the CDR3 is TGCGCCAGCAGCTTGAGGGGGAGGGACGACACCGGGGAGCTGTTTTTT. Together with reference TRBV5-1 and TRBJ2-2, the CDR3 gives the full variable domain: KAGVTQTPRYLIKTRGQQVTLSCSPISGHRSVSWYQQTPGQGLQFLFEYFSETQRNKGNFPGRFSGRQFSNSRSEMNVSTLELGDSALYLCASSLRGRDDTGELFFGEGSRLTVL.